These 9 T cell receptor beta chains originate from one sample sequenced in a study of T cells in Graves' hyperthyroidism and ophthalmopathy. It was RNA transcripts that yielded the amplified TCR beta CDR3 regions. During a first-round RT-PCR of the TCR CDR3, the HTBI primer set was used. TCRdb re-derived calls from the multiplex PCR reads in MiXCR, one entry per CDR3 protein. The data contain 500,000 to 800,000 distinct CDR3 sequences, over 40% of them singletons. The sequencing sample was made of peripheral blood or thyroid tissue (not recorded which). Receptor source: an adult man with Graves' disease, either hyperthyroidism or ophthalmopathy (not recorded which).

This clonotype was seen only a few times. This chain joins TRBV14 and TRBJ1-3; tentatively, D is TRBD1 (6 bases). Germline CDR1 SGHDN, CDR2 FVKESK. The germline V and J ends were trimmed by 9 bases and 2 bases, with 17 bases remaining between them. The CDR3 consists of 15 residues. The CDR3 nucleotides read TGTGCCAGTACCCCCGGAGGGGGGCCTGGAAACACCATATATTTT. The encoded protein is CASTPGGGPGNTIYF.

The chain combines TRBV15 with TRBJ1-6, with D perhaps matching TRBD1 (5 bases). The V end lost 2 bases, the J end lost 6 bases, and 11 bases lay between the germline ends. This CDR3 spans 15 amino acids. In germline, CDR1 is LNHNV, CDR2 YYDKDF (reference sequence). DNA of the CDR3: TGTGCCACCAGCAGACAAGGGGCTACTAATTCACCCCTCCACTTT. As protein: CATSRQGATNSPLHF.

A remark on this clonotype: A clone one base away is much larger, so this may be a read error. V gene TRBV14 combines with J gene TRBJ1-1; a possible D gene is TRBD1 (6 bases). The CDR3 runs 15 residues. Trimming cost V 3 bases and J 4 bases, with 15 bases left between them. Germline values: CDR1 SGHDN, CDR2 FVKESK. DNA for the CDR3: TGTGCCAGCAGCCACCGGACAGCTGGGGGCACTGAAGCTTTCTTT. It is translated as CASSHRTAGGTEAFF.

This clonotype was observed a few times. The chain uses TRBV2 and TRBJ2-5; a weak D match, TRBD2 (7 bases). Trimming stripped 1 base from V and 7 bases from J, with 19 bases between. CDR1 is SNHLY, CDR2 FYNNEI, per germline. The CDR3 is 16 amino acids. Here the CDR3 reads CASSEGGGGPPGTQYF. In nucleotides, the CDR3 is TGTGCCAGCAGTGAAGGAGGGGGGGGCCCACCGGGGACCCAGTACTTC.

The chain employs TRBV20-1 and TRBJ2-5, with 7 positions matching TRBD1. The CDR3 runs to 15 residues. V gave up 5 bases and J gave up 5 bases; unmatched junction bases: 14. The germline V gene encodes CDR1 DFQATT and CDR2 SNEGSKA (reference sequence). This CDR3 is CSAGPGGMDSETQYF. The CDR3 nucleotides are TGCAGTGCTGGCCCAGGGGGAATGGATTCGGAGACCCAGTACTTC.

This clonotype showed up just a few times. Here the CDR3 reads CASSPRGLQGTEAFF. The CDR3 DNA sequence: TGTGCCAGCAGCCCCAGGGGGCTACAGGGCACTGAAGCTTTCTTT. This chain joins TRBV9 and TRBJ1-1; 8 bases align to TRBD1. The V and J ends lost 4 bases and 4 bases, in that order; junction bases with no gene match: 9. CDR1 is SGDLS and CDR2 is YYNGEE in the germline V gene. The CDR3 is 15 amino acids.

This clonotype has just a few counts. V usage is TRBV15 and J usage is TRBJ1-5; D unclear. V shed 0 bases and J shed 0 bases, with 6 bases lying between them. Germline assignment: CDR1 LNHNV and CDR2 YYDKDF (reference sequence). The CDR3 sequence is 15 residues long. The CDR3 loop reads CATSRDLYSNQPQHF. For the CDR3, the DNA is TGTGCCACCAGCAGAGACCTATATAGCAATCAGCCCCAGCATTTT.

The chain links TRBV6-6 to TRBJ1-5, with 8 nucleotides matching TRBD1. Looked up from germline, CDR1 is MNHNY and CDR2 is SVGAGI (reference sequence). The CDR3 covers 15 residues. Trimming removed 6 bases from V and 7 bases from J; junction bases left unmatched: 11. The DNA for the CDR3 is TGTGCCAGCAGCCAAGCTGGACAGGGCGAACAGCCCCAGCATTTT. Protein: CASSQAGQGEQPQHF.

The chain has TRBV12-3 or TRBV12-4 and TRBJ1-5, with D unclear. Trimming removed 3 bases at V and 3 bases at J, with 6 bases between. CDR3 length: 13 amino acids. DNA of the CDR3: TGTGCCAGCAGTTTTGGTGCCAATCAGCCCCAGCATTTT. It specifies CASSFGANQPQHF.